One and the same sample provided the 23 T cell receptor beta chains below, sequenced in a study of cytomegalovirus exposure and HLA in healthy donors (dated by TCRdb to 2016 to 2017). The library was produced with the immunoSEQ multiplex PCR assay. For the multiplex PCR, a mixture combining 60 forward primers for TCR Vbeta segments and 13 reverse primers for TCR Jbeta segments was used. Entries here come from immuneACCESS through TCRdb and include only in-frame sequences with V and J called. Some clones fail to appear in such tables; in the studies checked, an unresolved V gene covers under half of the shortfall, and the cause of the remainder is unknown. The sample table shows roughly 93,000 clones, and 74% are seen once. 1.8% of the sample comes from the top ten. Sequencing was carried out using PBMCs. Every receptor here comes from a male donor in good health and CMV-seronegative.

The CDR3 DNA follows: TGTGCCAGTACCCCTGTCGGTGCAGGTCATTCTGAAGCTTTCTTT. It specifies CASTPVGAGHSEAFF. This chain links TRBV19 with TRBJ1-1, with no clear D. This CDR3 spans 15 amino acids. In germline, CDR1 is LNHDA, CDR2 SQIVND (reference sequence). V dropped 7 bases and J dropped 6 bases, with 21 bases sitting between them.

This chain connects TRBV7-2 to TRBJ2-7; no clear D gene. The length of the CDR3 is 14 residues. Germline V CDR1 and CDR2: SGHTA, FQGNSA. V was pared by 0 bases and J by 1 base, with 7 bases between. The CDR3 region has the DNA TGTGCCAGCAGCTTAGCCGGGTCTTCCTACGAGCAGTACTTC. As protein: CASSLAGSSYEQYF.

The rearrangement links TRBV4-1 to TRBJ1-1, with D unclear. The CDR3 runs 14 residues. The germline V gene has CDR1 MGHRA and CDR2 YSYEKL. V was pared by 1 base and J by 9 bases, with 15 bases between. The CDR3 loop is CASSQVEGARQAFF. CDR3 in DNA: TGCGCCAGCAGCCAAGTAGAAGGAGCGCGTCAAGCTTTCTTT.

This clone has more than one count but fewer than ten. The V gene is TRBV18, the J gene TRBJ1-2; tentative D call: TRBD1 (6 bases). CDR3 length: 14 residues. Germline V gives CDR1 KGHSH, CDR2 LQKENI. V lost 6 bases to trimming and J lost 6 bases, with 17 bases between them. This chain's CDR3 is CASSPEQGLDGYTF. For the CDR3, the DNA is TGTGCCAGCTCGCCCGAACAGGGATTGGATGGCTACACCTTC.

Note on this clone: The sample has other DNA sequences that encode this CDR3 too. The chain recombines TRBV6-5 with TRBJ2-7; D remains ambiguous. V dropped 6 bases and J dropped 4 bases, with 16 bases sitting between them. Germline loops: CDR1 MNHEY, CDR2 SVGAGI. The CDR3 is 14 amino acids. The CDR3 DNA sequence: TGTGCCAGCAGCCCACATATCCTGAAATACGAGCAGTACTTC. Amino acids: CASSPHILKYEQYF.

This rearrangement joins TRBV28 to TRBJ2-2; 7 bases align to TRBD2. The V gene end was trimmed by 5 bases and the J gene end by 3 bases; junction bases not matched to a gene: 0. Germline lookup yields CDR1 MDHEN and CDR2 SYDVKM. CDR3 length equals 13 residues. The CDR3 DNA reads as TGTGCCAGCAGTCGGGGGGACACCGGGGAGCTGTTTTTT. The encoded protein is CASSRGDTGELFF. Drawing the rest from reference TRBV28 and TRBJ2-2, the complete variable domain is DVKVTQSSRYLVKRTGEKVFLECVQDMDHENMFWYRQDPGLGLRLIYFSYDVKMKEKGDIPEGYSVSREKKERFSLILESASTNQTSMYLCASSRGDTGELFFGEGSRLTVL.

The gene calls are TRBV30 and TRBJ2-7; possibly TRBD1 for D (5 bases). Between the trimmed V and J ends, which lost 3 bases and 5 bases, there was a span of 11 bases. The CDR3 sequence is 12 residues long. The germline CDR1 and CDR2 sequences are GTSNPN and SVGIG (reference sequence). The CDR3 sequence: CAWRTLRDEQYF. The CDR3 region has the DNA TGTGCCTGGAGGACCCTCAGGGACGAGCAGTACTTC.

The V gene is TRBV11-2, the J gene TRBJ2-1, with 12 bases matching TRBD2. Looked up from germline, CDR1 is SGHAT and CDR2 is FQNNGV. The CDR3 sequence is 17 residues long. J gave up 0 bases and V 5 bases, and 5 bases lay outside the gene matches. The CDR3 is CASSKGLAGSSYNEQFF. The CDR3 DNA reads as TGTGCCAGCAGCAAAGGACTAGCGGGGAGCTCCTACAATGAGCAGTTCTTC. Full variable domain (missing parts from reference TRBV11-2 and TRBJ2-1): EAGVAQSPRYKIIEKRQSVAFWCNPISGHATLYWYQQILGQGPKLLIQFQNNGVVDDSQLPKDRFSAERLKGVDSTLKIQPAKLEDSAVYLCASSKGLAGSSYNEQFFGPGTRLTVL.

This clone was found a few times. The CDR3 reads CATSRDGGRGNQPQHF. The CDR3, as DNA: TGTGCCACCAGCAGAGATGGGGGCCGTGGCAATCAGCCCCAGCATTTT. The chain recombines TRBV15 with TRBJ1-5; the D gene is possibly TRBD1 (6 bases). The CDR3 covers 16 residues. From germline, CDR1 is LNHNV and CDR2 YYDKDF (reference sequence). Trimming stripped 0 bases from V and 2 bases from J, with 11 bases between.

The chain couples TRBV15 to TRBJ2-1; TRBD2 aligns across 9 bases. CDR1 is LNHNV, CDR2 YYDKDF, per germline (reference sequence). CDR3 size: 15 residues. V shed 6 bases and J 4 bases; nucleotides not matched to a gene: 7. The CDR3 bases are TGTGCCACCAGTACTGGACTAGCGAGTTACAATGAGCAGTTCTTC. Translating gives CATSTGLASYNEQFF.

V gene TRBV28 combines with J gene TRBJ2-7, with 9 bases fitting TRBD2. CDR1 is MDHEN, CDR2 SYDVKM, per germline. V shed 8 bases and J 5 bases; nucleotides not matched to a gene: 4. The CDR3 is 12 residues long. CDR3 bases: TGTGCCAGCTTAGCGGGAGAACACGAGCAGTACTTC. Its protein product is CASLAGEHEQYF.

The chain joins TRBV29-1 to TRBJ1-2; 7 positions match TRBD1. V lost 7 bases, J lost 3 bases, and 5 bases stayed unmatched. Germline V gene data show CDR1 as SQVTM and CDR2 as ANQGSEA. There are 12 residues in the CDR3. The CDR3 coding sequence is TGCAGCGGCACCGGGACAGACTATGGCTACACCTTC. Residues: CSGTGTDYGYTF.

The gene calls are TRBV2 and TRBJ2-7; 9 positions agree with TRBD2. Germline V gene sequence: CDR1 SNHLY, CDR2 FYNNEI. The CDR3 spans 17 residues. The V gene end was trimmed by 8 bases and the J gene end by 2 bases; junction bases not matched to a gene: 16. The CDR3 region is CASLLVGGRATAYEQYF. The CDR3 DNA reads TGTGCCAGCCTTCTGGTGGGCGGGAGGGCCACAGCCTACGAGCAGTACTTC. Filled out from reference TRBV2 and TRBJ2-7, the complete variable domain reads EPEVTQTPSHQVTQMGQEVILRCVPISNHLYFYWYRQILGQKVEFLVSFYNNEISEKSEIFDDQFSVERPDGSNFTLKIRSTKLEDSAMYFCASLLVGGRATAYEQYFGPGTRLTVT.

The chain employs TRBV9 and TRBJ2-3; no clear D. This CDR3 has 14 amino acids. Looked up from germline, CDR1 is SGDLS and CDR2 is YYNGEE. V dropped 1 base and J dropped 4 bases, with 10 bases sitting between them. This CDR3 is CASSVRLVPDTQYF. The CDR3 nucleotides read TGTGCCAGCAGCGTAAGGCTAGTCCCAGATACGCAGTATTTT.

This rearrangement joins TRBV6-5 to TRBJ1-3, with D possibly TRBD1 on 6 matching bases. The CDR3 totals 15 residues. Trimming took 9 bases from V and 3 from J, leaving 18 bases between them. The V gene's germline CDR1 is MNHEY and CDR2 SVGAGI. CDR3 DNA sequence: TGTGCCAGAATTATAGCACAGGGATGTGGAAACACCATATATTTT. It encodes CARIIAQGCGNTIYF.

V gene TRBV19 combines with J gene TRBJ2-3; TRBD2 matches 13 bases. The V segment lost 6 bases and the J segment 0 bases; nucleotides outside the gene matches: 18. The CDR3 is 21 residues long. From germline, CDR1 is LNHDA and CDR2 SQIVND (reference sequence). The CDR3 is CASSPSRTSGSALSSTDTQYF. The CDR3 region has the DNA TGTGCCAGTAGCCCGTCTCGGACTAGCGGGAGTGCCTTATCTAGCACAGATACGCAGTATTTT. Drawing the rest from reference TRBV19 and TRBJ2-3, the complete variable domain is DGGITQSPKYLFRKEGQNVTLSCEQNLNHDAMYWYRQDPGQGLRLIYYSQIVNDFQKGDIAEGYSVSREKKESFPLTVTSAQKNPTAFYLCASSPSRTSGSALSSTDTQYFGPGTRLTVL.

This clone was found once. The chain recombines TRBV5-8 with TRBJ1-5, with TRBD1 identical over 8 bases. V gave up 3 bases and J gave up 5 bases; unmatched junction bases: 13. Germline V CDR1 and CDR2: SGHTS, YDEGEE. There are 17 residues in the CDR3. The CDR3 region is CASSSDREALSDQPQHF. CDR3 nucleotides: TGTGCCAGCAGCTCGGACAGGGAGGCGTTGAGCGATCAGCCCCAGCATTTT.

The chain uses TRBV19 and TRBJ1-5; 9 bases match TRBD1. J was trimmed by 5 bases and V by 1 base; bases with no gene match: 6. CDR1 and CDR2 (germline): LNHDA, SQIVND (reference sequence). The CDR3 is 16 amino acids. The CDR3 nucleotides read TGTGCCAGTAGTATAGGGACAGGGGCGTTCGATCAGCCCCAGCATTTT. Translation gives CASSIGTGAFDQPQHF. The whole variable domain, remainder taken from reference TRBV19 and TRBJ1-5, is DGGITQSPKYLFRKEGQNVTLSCEQNLNHDAMYWYRQDPGQGLRLIYYSQIVNDFQKGDIAEGYSVSREKKESFPLTVTSAQKNPTAFYLCASSIGTGAFDQPQHFGDGTRLSIL.

This clone was recorded only once. This chain uses TRBV9 with TRBJ2-1; D possibly corresponds to TRBD1 (5 bases). Trimming shortened V by 0 bases and J by 0 bases, and 13 bases separated the two germline ends. This CDR3 spans 17 amino acids. CDR1 is SGDLS, CDR2 YYNGEE, per germline. The CDR3 here is CASSVVAGPSSYNEQFF. DNA for the CDR3: TGTGCCAGCAGCGTAGTAGCAGGGCCGAGCTCCTACAATGAGCAGTTCTTC.

This chain connects TRBV9 to TRBJ1-3, with a tentative D call TRBD1 (6 bases). Trimming removed 0 bases from V and 4 bases from J, with 8 bases in between. Germline V lookup: CDR1 SGDLS, CDR2 YYNGEE. This CDR3 is 14 amino acids long. The chain's CDR3 is CASSVGGQGNTIYF. CDR3 bases: TGTGCCAGCAGCGTAGGTGGACAGGGAAACACCATATATTTT.

The chain uses TRBV7-2 and TRBJ2-7; unclear D gene. The CDR3 is made up of 15 amino acids. Germline V gene sequence: CDR1 SGHTA, CDR2 FQGNSA. V was clipped by 1 base and J by 4 bases, with 14 bases between them. The CDR3 nucleotides are TGTGCCAGCAGCTTAGAAAAAGCCGTTTCTTACGAGCAGTACTTC. Amino acid sequence: CASSLEKAVSYEQYF.

The V and J genes are TRBV5-8 and TRBJ2-1; 10 bases map to TRBD2. The CDR3 has 18 residues. J gave up 3 bases and V 0 bases, and 9 bases lay outside the gene matches. Germline assignment: CDR1 SGHTS and CDR2 YDEGEE. As DNA, the CDR3 is TGTGCCAGCAGCTTGGGTAGGCTAGCGGGAGCTATCTACAATGAGCAGTTCTTC. It translates to CASSLGRLAGAIYNEQFF.

The chain has TRBV7-3 and TRBJ2-5; D might be TRBD2 (6 bases). Between the trimmed V and J ends, which lost 3 bases and 5 bases, there was a span of 10 bases. The CDR3 contains 13 residues. CDR1 SGHTA and CDR2 FQGTGA come from the germline V gene. Here the CDR3 DNA reads TGTGCCAGCAGCTTCGCTGGGGGGGAGACCCAGTACTTC. Encoded protein: CASSFAGGETQYF.